This T cell receptor beta chain was recorded in a study of T-cell reconstitution after alpha-beta-depleted transplantation in children. V lost 1 base to trimming and J lost 6 bases, with 19 bases between them. This CDR3 is 16 amino acids long. Per germline, CDR1 SQVTM and CDR2 ANQGSEA. Regarding the study as a whole: Several hundred rapidly expanded clones from non-depleted graft cells reportedly supplied alpha-beta T cells about two months post-transplant. T-cell counts and diversity were attributed mostly to newly produced T cells one year after transplant.

Molecular barcoding with unique molecular identifiers was used for the TCRbeta library. Via MiXCR, TCRdb re-called the PCR reads, giving one row per CDR3 protein. The sample shows around 800,000 distinct CDR3 sequences, around 15% of them seen only once. This clonotype came up a few times. Its antigen is as yet unknown. The chain carries TRBV29-1 and TRBJ2-1, with D unclear. This sequence was found in a male patient younger than 18 who had a stem cell transplant for acute lymphoblastic leukemia, so the T cells may come from the graft donor. Here the sequenced sample was PBMCs, mostly from graft donor cells, taken 360 days after TCRalphabeta/CD19-depleted stem cell transplant. The CDR3 coding sequence is TGCAGCGTTGAAGTGCCCCGCCCCGTTTTCCGCAATGAGCAGTTCTTC. Its translation: CSVEVPRPVFRNEQFF.